Listed here are 26 T cell receptor beta chains from one sample, sequenced in a study of cytomegalovirus exposure and HLA in healthy donors. The PCR made use of 60 Vbeta and 13 Jbeta primers. Measured with immunoSEQ multiplex PCR; TCRdb has only the in-frame clones, and not every one. Of about 150,000 clones listed, 64% are singletons. The sequencing sample was made of PBMCs. These receptor sequences come from a woman aged 30 to 39 in good health and CMV-seropositive.

The rearrangement uses TRBV19 and TRBJ1-1; D gene unclear. V was clipped by 2 bases and J by 1 base, with 8 bases between them. The CDR3 sequence is 14 residues long. Germline loops: CDR1 LNHDA, CDR2 SQIVND (reference sequence). As DNA, the CDR3 is TGTGCCAGTAGTATACACAGAGCGAACACTGAAGCTTTCTTT. It translates to CASSIHRANTEAFF. The full variable domain, completed using reference TRBV19 and TRBJ1-1, is DGGITQSPKYLFRKEGQNVTLSCEQNLNHDAMYWYRQDPGQGLRLIYYSQIVNDFQKGDIAEGYSVSREKKESFPLTVTSAQKNPTAFYLCASSIHRANTEAFFGQGTRLTVV.

The V and J genes are TRBV2 and TRBJ2-1; 7 bases match TRBD2. This CDR3 has 12 residues. Germline V gives CDR1 SNHLY, CDR2 FYNNEI. Unmatched junction bases numbered 14, after V lost 9 bases and J lost 15 bases. CDR3 sequence (DNA): TGTGCCAGTAGAGTGGCTTGGACTAGGAGGTTCTTC. Translating it yields CASRVAWTRRFF.

The CDR3 sequence is CASSLARGRTGANYGYTF. The CDR3 coding sequence is TGCGCCAGCAGCTTGGCCAGGGGCAGGACTGGGGCTAACTATGGCTACACCTTC. V is TRBV5-1 and J is TRBJ1-2; possible D gene TRBD1, 6 bases. V lost 0 bases and J lost 0, with 18 bases in between. The CDR3 is made up of 18 amino acids. The germline V gene has CDR1 SGHRS and CDR2 YFSETQ.

The chain uses TRBV15 and TRBJ2-5, with 9 bases lining up with TRBD1. CDR3 length: 17 amino acids. Per germline, CDR1 LNHNV and CDR2 YYDKDF (reference sequence). V dropped 2 bases and J dropped 0; count of bases not matched to a gene: 7. CDR3 residues: CATSRSDRGWYQETQYF. The CDR3 DNA is TGTGCCACCAGCAGATCGGACAGGGGCTGGTACCAAGAGACCCAGTACTTC.

The chain uses TRBV10-3 and TRBJ2-1, with TRBD1 matching over 9 bases. The germline V gene has CDR1 ENHRY and CDR2 SYGVKD. The J segment lost 5 bases and the V segment lost 0 bases, leaving 5 bases of the junction unmatched. The CDR3 sequence is 16 residues long. The CDR3 loop is CAISESGQGKDNEQFF. Here the CDR3 DNA reads TGTGCCATCAGTGAGTCAGGACAGGGGAAGGACAATGAGCAGTTCTTC.

The chain is built from TRBV30 and TRBJ1-2; D is perhaps TRBD1 (5 bases). The V and J ends lost 3 bases and 3 bases respectively, with 14 bases between them. Germline CDR1 reads GTSNPN; CDR2 reads SVGIG (reference sequence). The CDR3 consists of 14 residues. The CDR3, as DNA: TGTGCCTGGAGCACGACAGCCCGTTACTATGGCTACACCTTC. Residues: CAWSTTARYYGYTF.

This clone was found a few times. Given a far larger clone just one base away, this is likely a sequencing read error. The chain joins TRBV27 to TRBJ1-1, with D hard to call. Germline CDR1 reads MNHEY; CDR2 reads SMNVEV (reference sequence). CDR3 length: 11 amino acids. The CDR3 coding sequence is TGTGCCAGCAGCGGGAACACTGATGCTTTCTTT. Its translation is CASSGNTDAFF.

This clone occurred once. The chain couples TRBV6-1 to TRBJ1-5; D perhaps matches TRBD1 (5 bases). The CDR3 is made up of 14 amino acids. Trimming pared 3 bases from V and 3 bases from J, leaving 9 bases between. Germline V gene sequence: CDR1 MNHNS, CDR2 SASEGT. For the CDR3, the DNA is TGTGCCAGCAGTGACAGGGTACTCAATCAGCCCCAGCATTTT. It encodes CASSDRVLNQPQHF.

CDR3 protein: CASSVDSKSNQPQHF. CDR3 nucleotides: TGTGCCAGCAGCGTAGACAGCAAGAGCAATCAGCCCCAGCATTTT. The chain couples TRBV9 to TRBJ1-5; no clear D gene. The CDR3 runs 15 residues. The germline V and J ends were trimmed by 0 bases and 1 base, with 8 bases remaining between them. CDR1 and CDR2 (germline): SGDLS, YYNGEE.

This clone was counted a few times. V gene TRBV5-6 combines with J gene TRBJ2-7; TRBD2 matches at 13 bases. The CDR3 has 15 residues. V lost 4 bases and J lost 3; bases outside the gene matches: 4. Germline loops: CDR1 SGHDT, CDR2 YYEEEE. This CDR3 is CASSQLAGGLYEQYF. CDR3 DNA: TGTGCCAGCAGCCAACTAGCGGGGGGGCTCTACGAGCAGTACTTC.

The chain couples TRBV7-6 to TRBJ2-5; possibly TRBD2 for D (5 bases). The J call may be faulty, since TRBJ2-7 better matches the DNA end. The CDR3 consists of 13 residues. Germline V lookup: CDR1 SGHVS, CDR2 FNYEAQ. CDR3 bases: TGTGCCAGCAGCCTCTACTCGGGATACGAGCAGTACTTC. Protein: CASSLYSGYEQYF.

The V call is TRBV7-6, the J call TRBJ2-5; 7 bases map to TRBD2. Per germline, CDR1 SGHVS and CDR2 FNYEAQ. This CDR3 comprises 13 residues. Trimming took 5 bases from V and 7 from J; bases not matched to a gene: 7. For the CDR3, the DNA is TGTGCCAGCAGCGGGGCCTCGGGGGGGACCCAGTACTTC. The encoded protein is CASSGASGGTQYF.

The chain links TRBV9 to TRBJ2-1, with a possible D match to TRBD2 (5 bases). The CDR3 consists of 12 residues. Germline values: CDR1 SGDLS, CDR2 YYNGEE. With 2 bases removed from V and 7 bases from J, the gap between germline ends came to 7 bases. The CDR3 nucleotides read TGTGCCAGCAGCGTTAGCGCGAATGAGCAGTTCTTC. This codes for CASSVSANEQFF.

The chain is built from TRBV5-1 and TRBJ2-7, with 7 nucleotides matching TRBD2. V was clipped by 2 bases and J by 4 bases; unmatched bases: 9. The CDR3 consists of 15 residues. Per the germline V gene, CDR1 is SGHRS and CDR2 is YFSETQ. CDR3: CASSLGLVSSYEQYF. The CDR3, as DNA: TGCGCCAGCAGCTTAGGACTAGTAAGTTCGTACGAGCAGTACTTC.

This clone was counted ten times or more. The gene calls are TRBV29-1 and TRBJ2-6, with 11 positions matching TRBD1. This CDR3 region has 15 residues. V gave up 6 bases and J gave up 0 bases; unmatched junction bases: 1. From germline, CDR1 is SQVTM and CDR2 ANQGSEA. CDR3 DNA: TGCAGCGTGGGGACAGGGGGCTCTGGGGCCAACGTCCTGACTTTC. Residues: CSVGTGGSGANVLTF.

The rearrangement links TRBV7-8 to TRBJ1-6; D call uncertain. This CDR3 contains 14 residues. The V and J ends lost 6 bases and 3 bases respectively, with 9 bases between them. Germline CDR1 is SGHVS and CDR2 is FQNEAQ. The CDR3 protein is CASSASSYNSPLHF. The CDR3 DNA sequence: TGTGCCAGCAGTGCAAGTAGCTATAATTCACCCCTCCACTTT.

The chain employs TRBV10-3 and TRBJ2-1; TRBD1 is a possible D gene (5 bases). This CDR3 spans 15 amino acids. Trimming removed 0 bases at V and 7 bases at J, with 13 bases between. CDR1 and CDR2 from the germline V gene are ENHRY and SYGVKD. The CDR3 spells CAISESAVRVNEQFF. CDR3 DNA sequence: TGTGCCATCAGTGAGTCGGCGGTCAGGGTGAATGAGCAGTTCTTC.

The chain is built from TRBV11-2 and TRBJ2-3, with D possibly being TRBD2 (5 bases). Trimming took off 5 bases at V and 4 bases at J, with 10 bases between the two ends. CDR3 length: 13 amino acids. The germline gives CDR1 SGHAT, CDR2 FQNNGV. This CDR3 reads CASSPHGADTQYF. In DNA form, the CDR3 reads TGTGCCAGCAGCCCCCACGGGGCAGATACGCAGTATTTT.

CDR3 DNA sequence: TGTGCCAGCAGCCACGCGACAGATACGCAGTATTTT. Its translation is CASSHATDTQYF. The chain employs TRBV7-2 and TRBJ2-3; D is undetermined. V was pared by 5 bases and J by 3 bases, with 6 bases between. The CDR3 sequence is 12 residues long. Germline V CDR1 and CDR2: SGHTA, FQGNSA.

The chain uses TRBV5-6 and TRBJ1-2; D uncertain. From germline, CDR1 is SGHDT and CDR2 YYEEEE. Trimming stripped 1 base from V and 10 bases from J, with 11 bases between. The CDR3 loop spans 12 amino acids. This CDR3 is CASSLLQQSYTF. The DNA of the CDR3 is TGTGCCAGCAGCTTGCTTCAACAGTCCTACACCTTC.

V gene TRBV6-1 combines with J gene TRBJ1-5; D is perhaps TRBD1 (6 bases). This CDR3 spans 13 amino acids. Deletions cut 7 bases from V and 4 bases from J, with 11 bases between. Germline CDR1 is MNHNS and CDR2 is SASEGT. The CDR3 reads CASIKGGNQPQHF. The CDR3 nucleotides read TGTGCCAGCATCAAAGGGGGAAATCAGCCCCAGCATTTT.

The gene calls are TRBV10-3 and TRBJ2-5; D is unresolved. Near its end, the DNA agrees better with TRBJ2-7, so the J call may be wrong. Germline loops: CDR1 ENHRY, CDR2 SYGVKD. The CDR3 is made up of 13 amino acids. CDR3 nucleotide sequence: TGTGCCATCAGTGACCCACTTCTGAACGAGCAGTACTTC. This gives the protein CAISDPLLNEQYF.

Comment on this clone: Other DNA sequences in the same sample also yield this CDR3. V is TRBV28 and J is TRBJ1-2, with no clear D. Germline loops: CDR1 MDHEN, CDR2 SYDVKM. Trimming cost V 6 bases and J 6 bases, with 11 bases left between them. CDR3 length: 12 amino acids. CDR3: CASSLGVHGYTF. CDR3 nucleotide sequence: TGTGCCAGCAGCCTCGGGGTCCATGGCTACACCTTC.

Many counts were recorded for this clone. The chain combines TRBV30 with TRBJ1-4; D remains unclear. The V gene lost 3 bases and the J gene lost 4 bases, with 6 bases spanning the gap. The germline V gene has CDR1 GTSNPN and CDR2 SVGIG (reference sequence). The CDR3 is 12 amino acids. CDR3 sequence: CAWRRDNEKLFF. For the CDR3, the DNA is TGTGCCTGGAGGCGGGATAATGAAAAACTGTTTTTT.

The chain is built from TRBV2 and TRBJ1-2; D unresolved. There are 13 residues in the CDR3. V lost 3 bases to trimming and J lost 4 bases, with 9 bases between them. Germline V gene data show CDR1 as SNHLY and CDR2 as FYNNEI. The CDR3 sequence: CASSDSAGYGYTF. In nucleotides, the CDR3 is TGTGCCAGCAGTGATTCGGCAGGCTATGGCTACACCTTC.

The rearrangement links TRBV7-9 to TRBJ1-2; D unclear. This CDR3 region has 11 residues. V shed 4 bases and J shed 6 bases, with 6 bases lying between them. Germline V lookup: CDR1 SEHNR, CDR2 FQNEAQ (reference sequence). CDR3 DNA sequence: TGTGCCAGCAGCTCGTATCATGGCTACACCTTC. Translating gives CASSSYHGYTF.